This T cell receptor (beta chain) was retrieved from a study of blood T cell repertoires in COVID-19. The wider study: The United States, Italy and Spain provided the acute and convalescent COVID-19 samples. T cells, B-cell-depleted T cells, or PBMCs supplied cDNA or gDNA.

How the authors handled the data: Amplification with reference gene primers provided the estimates of nucleated cell counts. The data were produced by immunoSEQ multiplex PCR, yet TCRdb's version contains in-frame clones alone and is incomplete. Clonal size and the V and J genes are those of that table, whereas D and trimming came from the DNA. The repertoire has 250,000 to 350,000 clones, 70% to 85% of them found once; the top ten carry about 1.6%. Patients from Seattle were sampled longitudinally, starting during active infection. The CDR3 runs to 14 residues. The junction had 7 bases not matched to a gene; V was cut back by 4 bases and J by 7 bases. From germline, CDR1 is LNHDA and CDR2 SQIVND (reference sequence).

Sequenced sample: peripheral blood. The sequence was obtained from a human donor with COVID-19, enrolled during active disease. The donor label of this sample is uncertain. The gene calls are TRBV19 and TRBJ2-4, with TRBD1 identical over 7 bases. The CDR3 protein is CASSTRDRGNIQYF. The CDR3 region has the DNA TGTGCCAGTAGTACCAGGGACAGAGGGAACATTCAGTACTTC. Drawing the rest from reference TRBV19 and TRBJ2-4, the complete variable domain is DGGITQSPKYLFRKEGQNVTLSCEQNLNHDAMYWYRQDPGQGLRLIYYSQIVNDFQKGDIAEGYSVSREKKESFPLTVTSAQKNPTAFYLCASSTRDRGNIQYFGAGTRLSVL.